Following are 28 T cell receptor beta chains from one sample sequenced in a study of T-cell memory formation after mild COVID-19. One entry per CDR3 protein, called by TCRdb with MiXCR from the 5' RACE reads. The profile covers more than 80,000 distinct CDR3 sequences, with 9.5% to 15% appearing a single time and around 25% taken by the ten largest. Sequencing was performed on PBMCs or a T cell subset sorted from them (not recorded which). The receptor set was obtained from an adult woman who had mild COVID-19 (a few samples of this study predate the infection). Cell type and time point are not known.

The CDR3 loop is CASKGDNSYEQYF. In DNA form, the CDR3 reads TGTGCCAGCAAAGGGGACAACTCCTACGAGCAGTACTTC. V is TRBV2 and J is TRBJ2-7, with a tentative D call TRBD1 (6 bases). CDR3 size: 13 residues. Trimming took off 7 bases at V and 0 bases at J, with 10 bases between the two ends. The germline V gene encodes CDR1 SNHLY and CDR2 FYNNEI.

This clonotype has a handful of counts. The CDR3 loop reads CASSTITGMEVDSPLHF. Here the CDR3 DNA reads TGTGCCAGCAGCACGATAACGGGGATGGAGGTGGATTCACCCCTCCACTTT. This rearrangement joins TRBV7-9 to TRBJ1-6; no clear D. The ends were cut back, 5 bases at V and 8 bases at J, with 22 bases in the middle. The germline CDR1 and CDR2 sequences are SEHNR and FQNEAQ (reference sequence). This CDR3 contains 17 residues.

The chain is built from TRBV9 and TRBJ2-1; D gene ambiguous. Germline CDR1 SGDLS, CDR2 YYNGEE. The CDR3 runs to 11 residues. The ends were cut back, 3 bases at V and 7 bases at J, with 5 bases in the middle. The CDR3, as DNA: TGTGCCAGCAGCGACAGTAATGAGCAGTTCTTC. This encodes CASSDSNEQFF.

This chain's CDR3 is CASSVAGGQGHEQYF. CDR3 nucleotide sequence: TGTGCCAGCAGCGTAGCGGGGGGGCAGGGGCACGAGCAGTACTTC. This chain uses TRBV9 with TRBJ2-7; 8 bases align to TRBD2. The V gene's germline CDR1 is SGDLS and CDR2 YYNGEE. The CDR3 loop spans 15 amino acids. Trimming cost V 0 bases and J 5 bases; bases outside gene matches: 7.

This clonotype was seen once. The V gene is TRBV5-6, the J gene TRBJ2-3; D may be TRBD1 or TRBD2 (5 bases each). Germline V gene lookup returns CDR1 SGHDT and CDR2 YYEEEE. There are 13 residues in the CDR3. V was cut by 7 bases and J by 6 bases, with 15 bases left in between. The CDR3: CASGRGDSDTQYF. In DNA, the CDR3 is TGTGCCAGCGGAAGGGGAGACAGCGATACGCAGTATTTT.

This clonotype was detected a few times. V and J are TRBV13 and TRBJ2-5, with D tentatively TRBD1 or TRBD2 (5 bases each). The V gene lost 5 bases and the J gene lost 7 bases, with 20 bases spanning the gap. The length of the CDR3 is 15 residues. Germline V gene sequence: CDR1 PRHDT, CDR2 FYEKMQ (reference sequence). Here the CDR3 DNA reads TGTGCCAGCAGCCCCCGAGGGACCGGCCTAGGGACCCAGTACTTC. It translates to CASSPRGTGLGTQYF.

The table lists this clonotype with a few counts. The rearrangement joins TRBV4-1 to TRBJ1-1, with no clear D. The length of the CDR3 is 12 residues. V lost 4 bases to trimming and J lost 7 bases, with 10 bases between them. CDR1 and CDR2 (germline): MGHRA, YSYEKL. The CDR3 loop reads CASSRDTGEAFF. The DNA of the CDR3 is TGCGCCAGCAGCCGCGACACTGGTGAAGCTTTCTTT.

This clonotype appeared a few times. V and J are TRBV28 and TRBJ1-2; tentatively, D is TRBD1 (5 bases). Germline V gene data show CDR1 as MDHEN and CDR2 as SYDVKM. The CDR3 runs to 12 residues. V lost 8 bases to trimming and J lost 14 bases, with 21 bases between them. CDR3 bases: TGTGCCAGCGGCTCCGGGGCCGGGCTCGAGACCTTC. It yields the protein CASGSGAGLETF.

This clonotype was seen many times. CDR3 coding DNA: TGTGCCAGCAGTTTATCTCAGGGTGCCATCTACGAGCAGTACTTC. Translation gives CASSLSQGAIYEQYF. The genes are TRBV27 and TRBJ2-7, with a possible D match to TRBD1 (5 bases). CDR3 length equals 15 residues. V lost 0 bases and J 3 bases, leaving 12 bases between the germline ends. Germline CDR1 is MNHEY and CDR2 is SMNVEV (reference sequence).

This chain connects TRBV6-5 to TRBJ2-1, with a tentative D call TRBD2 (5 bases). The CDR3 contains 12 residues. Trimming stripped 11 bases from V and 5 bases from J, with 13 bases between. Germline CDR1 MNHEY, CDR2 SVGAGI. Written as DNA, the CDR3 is TGTGCCGCGGGTCCCGCGAACAATGAGCAGTTCTTC. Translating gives CAAGPANNEQFF.

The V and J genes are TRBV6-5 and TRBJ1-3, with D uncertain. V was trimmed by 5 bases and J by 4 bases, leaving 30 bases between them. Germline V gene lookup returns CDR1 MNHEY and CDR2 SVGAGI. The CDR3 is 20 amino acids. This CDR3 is CASSLQAVPRAGNWGNTIYF. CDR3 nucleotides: TGTGCCAGCAGTCTTCAAGCGGTCCCCCGAGCGGGGAATTGGGGAAACACCATATATTTT.

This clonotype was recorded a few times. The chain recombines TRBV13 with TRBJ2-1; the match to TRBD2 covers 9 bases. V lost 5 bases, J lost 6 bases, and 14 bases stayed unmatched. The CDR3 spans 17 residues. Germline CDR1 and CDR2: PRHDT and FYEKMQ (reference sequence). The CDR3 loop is CASSATGGRASGNEQFF. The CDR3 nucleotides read TGTGCCAGCAGCGCTACTGGCGGGAGGGCTTCCGGCAATGAGCAGTTCTTC.

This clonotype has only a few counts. CDR3 residues: CASSQESAMNTEAFF. The CDR3 DNA sequence: TGCGCCAGCAGCCAAGAATCAGCCATGAACACTGAAGCTTTCTTT. V and J are TRBV4-3 and TRBJ1-1; D unresolved. Trimming stripped 0 bases from V and 0 bases from J, with 8 bases between. The CDR3 totals 15 residues. Germline V gene sequence: CDR1 LGHNA, CDR2 YSLEER.

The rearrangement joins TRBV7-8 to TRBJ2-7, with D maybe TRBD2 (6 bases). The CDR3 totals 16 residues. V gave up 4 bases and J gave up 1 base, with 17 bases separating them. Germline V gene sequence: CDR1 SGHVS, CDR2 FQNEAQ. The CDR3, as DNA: TGTGCCAGCAGCTCCGAGACTGGGACTTCTTCCTACGAGCAGTACTTC. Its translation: CASSSETGTSSYEQYF.

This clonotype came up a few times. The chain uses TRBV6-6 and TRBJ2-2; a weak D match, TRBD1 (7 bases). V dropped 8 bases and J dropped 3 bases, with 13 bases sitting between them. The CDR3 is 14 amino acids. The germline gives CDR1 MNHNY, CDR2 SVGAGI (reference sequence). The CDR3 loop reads CASSRRGDTGELFF. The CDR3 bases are TGTGCCAGCTCTCGCAGGGGGGACACCGGGGAGCTGTTTTTT.

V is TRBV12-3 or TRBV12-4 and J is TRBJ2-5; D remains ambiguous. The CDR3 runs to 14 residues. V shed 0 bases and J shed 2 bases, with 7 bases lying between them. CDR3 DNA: TGTGCCAGCAGTTTAGCCCCCTCACAAGAGACCCAGTACTTC. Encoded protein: CASSLAPSQETQYF.

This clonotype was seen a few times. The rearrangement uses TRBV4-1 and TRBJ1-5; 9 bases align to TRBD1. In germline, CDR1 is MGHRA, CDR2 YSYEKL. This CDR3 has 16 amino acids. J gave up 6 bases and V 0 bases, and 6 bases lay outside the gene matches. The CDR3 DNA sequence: TGCGCCAGCAGCCAAGAGGTACAGGGGGCAGGTCAGCCCCAGCATTTT. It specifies CASSQEVQGAGQPQHF.

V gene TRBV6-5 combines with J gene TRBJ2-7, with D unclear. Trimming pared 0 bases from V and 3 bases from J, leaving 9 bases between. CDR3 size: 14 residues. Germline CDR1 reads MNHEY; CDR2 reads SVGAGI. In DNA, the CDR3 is TGTGCCAGCAGTTACTCCGGAACGGGCTACGAGCAGTACTTC. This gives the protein CASSYSGTGYEQYF.

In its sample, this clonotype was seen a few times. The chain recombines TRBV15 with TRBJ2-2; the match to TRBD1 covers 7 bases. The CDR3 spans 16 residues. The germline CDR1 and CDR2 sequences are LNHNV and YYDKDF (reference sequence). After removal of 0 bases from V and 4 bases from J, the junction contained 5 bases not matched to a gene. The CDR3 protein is CATSRDPGGVTGELFF. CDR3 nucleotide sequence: TGTGCCACCAGCAGAGACCCAGGGGGAGTCACCGGGGAGCTGTTTTTT.

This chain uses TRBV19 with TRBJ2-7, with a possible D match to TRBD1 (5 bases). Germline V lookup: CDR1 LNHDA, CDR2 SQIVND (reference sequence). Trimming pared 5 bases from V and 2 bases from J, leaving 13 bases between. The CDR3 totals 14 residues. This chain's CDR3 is CASSLQGVPYEQYF. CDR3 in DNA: TGTGCCAGTAGTCTCCAGGGTGTACCCTACGAGCAGTACTTC.

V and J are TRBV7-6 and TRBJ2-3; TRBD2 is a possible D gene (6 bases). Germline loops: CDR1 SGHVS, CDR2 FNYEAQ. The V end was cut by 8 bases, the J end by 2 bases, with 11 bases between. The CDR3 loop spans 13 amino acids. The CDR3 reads CASGPGDTDTQYF. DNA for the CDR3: TGTGCCAGCGGGCCGGGGGACACAGATACGCAGTATTTT.

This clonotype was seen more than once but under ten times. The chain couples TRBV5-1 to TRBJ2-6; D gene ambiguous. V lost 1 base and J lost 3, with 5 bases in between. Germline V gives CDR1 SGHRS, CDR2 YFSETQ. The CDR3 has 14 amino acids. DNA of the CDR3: TGCGCCAGCAGCTTGTACGATGGGGCCAACGTCCTGACTTTC. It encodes CASSLYDGANVLTF.

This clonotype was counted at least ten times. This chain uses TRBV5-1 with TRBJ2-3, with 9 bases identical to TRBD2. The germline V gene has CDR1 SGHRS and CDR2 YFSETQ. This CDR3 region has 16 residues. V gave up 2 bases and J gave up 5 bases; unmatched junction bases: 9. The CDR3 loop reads CASSFISGGIEDTQYF. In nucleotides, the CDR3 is TGCGCCAGCAGCTTCATAAGCGGGGGGATAGAAGATACGCAGTATTTT.

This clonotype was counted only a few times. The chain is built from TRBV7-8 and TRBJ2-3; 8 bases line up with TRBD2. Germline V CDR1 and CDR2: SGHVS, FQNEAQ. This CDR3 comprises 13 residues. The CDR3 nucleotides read TGTGCGACCGGGACTAGTTCCACAGATACGCAGTATTTT. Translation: CATGTSSTDTQYF.

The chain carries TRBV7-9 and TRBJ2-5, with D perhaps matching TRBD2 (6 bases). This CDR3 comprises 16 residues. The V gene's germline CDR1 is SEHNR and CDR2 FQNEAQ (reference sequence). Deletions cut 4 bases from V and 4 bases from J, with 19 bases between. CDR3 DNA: TGTGCCAGCAGCTCCCCGCGGGGCGGAGCGAGAGAGACCCAGTACTTC. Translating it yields CASSSPRGGARETQYF. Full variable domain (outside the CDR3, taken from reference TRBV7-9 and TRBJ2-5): DTGVSQNPRHKITKRGQNVTFRCDPISEHNRLYWYRQTLGQGPEFLTYFQNEAQLEKSRLLSDRFSAERPKGSFSTLEIQRTEQGDSAMYLCASSSPRGGARETQYFGPGTRLLVL.

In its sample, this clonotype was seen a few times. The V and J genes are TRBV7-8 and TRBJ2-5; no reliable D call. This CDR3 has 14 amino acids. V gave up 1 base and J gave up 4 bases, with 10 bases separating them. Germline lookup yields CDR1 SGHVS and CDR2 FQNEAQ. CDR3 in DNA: TGTGCCAGCAGCTTAGTAGAATCTCGAGAGACCCAGTACTTC. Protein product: CASSLVESRETQYF. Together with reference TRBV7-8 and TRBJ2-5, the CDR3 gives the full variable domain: GAGVSQSPRYKVAKRGQDVALRCDPISGHVSLFWYQQALGQGPEFLTYFQNEAQLDKSGLPSDRFFAERPEGSVSTLKIQRTQQEDSAVYLCASSLVESRETQYFGPGTRLLVL.

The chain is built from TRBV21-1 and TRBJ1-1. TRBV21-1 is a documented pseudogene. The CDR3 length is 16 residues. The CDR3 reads CASSKSSITLYTEAFF. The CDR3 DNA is TGTGCCAGCAGCAAATCCTCCATAACTTTGTACACTGAAGCTTTCTTT.

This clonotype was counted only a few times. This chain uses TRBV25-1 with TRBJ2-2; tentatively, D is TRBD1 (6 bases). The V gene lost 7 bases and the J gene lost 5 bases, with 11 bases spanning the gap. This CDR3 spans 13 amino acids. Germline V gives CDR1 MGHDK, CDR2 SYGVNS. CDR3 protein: CASKGVKTGELFF. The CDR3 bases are TGTGCCAGCAAGGGGGTAAAAACCGGGGAGCTGTTTTTT.